This T cell receptor (beta chain) comes out of a study of identical twins. Findings of the study overall: There were fewer insertions in abundant cord blood beta clonotypes, but memory repertoires showed no such pattern. Out-of-frame alpha sequences common to twins were enriched for low generation probability.

This clonotype occurred a few times. The antigen is not known. V was clipped by 8 bases and J by 2 bases; unmatched bases: 9. This CDR3 is built from 15 residues. Per the germline V gene, CDR1 is LNHNV and CDR2 is YYDKDF (reference sequence). Template switching added a universal primer site; cDNA carried unique molecular identifiers. One entry per CDR3 protein results from TCRdb running MiXCR on the 5' RACE reads. The data hold 250,000 or so distinct CDR3 sequences, with more than 9.5% observed a single time. The sample was also reused in another study, on yellow fever vaccine responses in identical twins.

The clonotype was recovered from a young woman in good health. V usage is TRBV15 and J usage is TRBJ1-5; 7 positions match TRBD1. Material: memory (CD45RO+) T cells sorted from blood. The CDR3 sequence: CATGKTGTGNQPQHF. In DNA form, the CDR3 reads TGTGCCACCGGAAAAACCGGGACAGGCAATCAGCCCCAGCATTTT.